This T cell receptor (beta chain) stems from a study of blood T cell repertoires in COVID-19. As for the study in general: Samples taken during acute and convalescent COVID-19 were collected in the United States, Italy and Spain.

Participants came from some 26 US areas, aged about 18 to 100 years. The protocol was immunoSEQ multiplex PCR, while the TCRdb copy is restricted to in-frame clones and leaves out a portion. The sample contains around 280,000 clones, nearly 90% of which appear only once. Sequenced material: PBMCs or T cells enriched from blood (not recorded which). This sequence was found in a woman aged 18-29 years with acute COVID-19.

CDR3 DNA: TGTGCCAGCAGCTCCGGGACAGGGGGAAACACCATATATTTT. Translated: CASSSGTGGNTIYF. The chain has TRBV5-6 and TRBJ1-3, with TRBD1 matching over 9 bases. With V trimmed by 3 bases and J by 4 bases, 2 bases remained unmatched. Germline assignment: CDR1 SGHDT and CDR2 YYEEEE. This CDR3 comprises 14 residues.